Given below is one TCR beta chain in context. This receptor's antigen is unknown. Base qualities are not provided; no much larger clone lies one nucleotide away. TCRbeta CDR3 regions were amplified from genomic DNA by means of the immunoSEQ Assay, a bias-controlled multiplex PCR. As for the original processing: The number of nucleated cells in each sample was estimated by amplification of reference gene primers within the assay. Sequence reads were collapsed and filtered to measure the absolute abundance of every unique TCRbeta CDR3 rearrangement. For each sample, productive Simpson clonality was calculated as the square root of Simpson's diversity index over productive rearrangements. Here the immuneACCESS table is served through TCRdb, limited to in-frame sequences with V and J called. Missing clones are a known gap in these copies; in checked studies unresolved V genes cover under half, and the rest lacks a known reason. D and trimming come from the DNA, and the V and J calls and clone size come from that table. This sample gives approximately 210,000 clones in total; approximately 84% of them show up just once. The ten largest clones take up about 7.8% of the sample.

At one collaborating source in Seattle, patients were enrolled during active infection and were followed longitudinally through the course of disease. The collaborating institutions used their own protocols to collect whole blood in K2EDTA tubes. Collaborator samples were shipped for TCRbeta analysis as frozen whole blood, isolated PBMCs, or DNA extracted from either sample type. The data were obtained in a study of blood T cell repertoires in COVID-19 (dated by TCRdb to about 2020). Turning to the overall study: Collaborator samples came from the United States, Italy and Spain and covered acute and convalescent phases of COVID-19. A de-identified subject ID, COVID-19 status, age in years and sex were almost always included in the sample metadata. The material from the prospective study consisted of cDNA or gDNA derived from T cells, B-cell-depleted T cells, or PBMCs. Deeply sampled blood TCRbeta repertoires from subjects exposed to, actively infected with, or recovered from COVID-19 were included in the dataset. The samples were drawn from two sources: the first 160 participants of the ongoing ImmuneRACE study, and over 950 subjects contributed by 6 global collaborators. Where available, HLA class I and class II types were taken from metadata supplied by the sample provider and were not determined by assay-based typing. The repertoires were made available in a free public database intended to serve as a resource for research on the immune response to SARS-CoV-2.

What the work shows at the level of the full study, not this receptor alone: The amount of clinical and demographic metadata varied by source and participant and was provided uncurated.

Sample: peripheral blood. The clonotype originates from a woman aged 80 or older with COVID-19, enrolled during active disease.

This receptor carries the CDR3 CASSEFHQSKWGYTF. At the DNA level, the sequence is TGTGCCAGCAGTGAATTTCACCAGTCCAAATGGGGCTACACCTTC. Recombination linked TRBV6-1 to TRBJ1-2, with no confidently assigned D gene. Taken from the germline V gene, the CDR1 and CDR2 loops are MNHNS and SASEGT. There are 15 amino acids in the CDR3, from cysteine to phenylalanine inclusive. Only CDR3 DNA remains: 45 bases, in frame from the first base. Relative to germline, V is 2 bases shorter and J is 8 bases shorter, with 18 bases between their ends.